Listed below are T cell receptor beta chains from one sample, sequenced in a study of blood T cell repertoires in COVID-19. The assay was immunoSEQ multiplex PCR, and TCRdb's table has in-frame clones only and misses some. The table has about 200,000 clones, around four fifths seen once; the top ten hold 0.8% to 0.95%. The sequencing sample was made of peripheral blood. The source of these receptors is a man between 60 and 70 years old with COVID-19, enrolled during active disease. Each CDR3 is given with its conserved first and last residue. The order of the fields is CDR3 protein, CDR3 DNA, J gene, D gene, V gene, clone size. The D gene is left open where the match is weak. The size entry is marked missing in some rows and otherwise reads once, few, many or a size class.

CASSKGETQYF | TGCGCCAGCAGTAAGGGGGAGACCCAGTACTTC | TRBJ2-5 | NA | TRBV5-1 | few
CASSPTGVNLHF | TGTGCCAGCAGCCCAACAGGGGTTAACCTCCACTTT | TRBJ1-6 | TRBD1 | TRBV11-2 | NA
CASSWDRVLSSLHF | TGTGCCAGCAGCTGGGACAGGGTCCTTTCTTCCCTCCACTTT | TRBJ1-6 | TRBD1 | TRBV6-2/TRBV6-3 | NA
CASSENRGSYEQYF | TGTGCCAGCAGTGAGAACCGAGGCTCCTACGAGCAGTACTTC | TRBJ2-7 | NA | TRBV2 | NA
CASSQGSGATNQPQHF | TGCGCCAGCAGCCAAGGGTCAGGGGCGACTAATCAGCCCCAGCATTTT | TRBJ1-5 | NA | TRBV4-1 | NA
CASSQEGHQPQHF | TGCGCCAGCAGCCAAGAGGGGCACCAGCCCCAGCATTTT | TRBJ1-5 | NA | TRBV4-1 | few
CASGRQTYNSPLHF | TGTGCCAGTGGGAGGCAAACCTATAATTCACCCCTCCACTTT | TRBJ1-6 | NA | TRBV2 | once
CASSQELSGRSTEAFF | TGCGCCAGCAGCCAAGAACTCTCGGGAAGGAGCACTGAAGCTTTCTTT | TRBJ1-1 | NA | TRBV4-3 | once
CASSRTGGRETQYF | TGTGCCAGCAGTAGGACAGGGGGCCGGGAGACCCAGTACTTC | TRBJ2-5 | TRBD1 | TRBV27 | NA
CASSMGQRNTEAFF | TGTGCCAGTAGTATGGGACAGCGCAACACTGAAGCTTTCTTT | TRBJ1-1 | TRBD1 | TRBV19 | NA
CATKRSEAFF | TGTGCCACCAAGAGGTCCGAAGCTTTCTTT | TRBJ1-1 | NA | TRBV12-3/TRBV12-4 | NA
CASSRGQGAGELFF | TGTGCCAGCAGTAGGGGACAGGGGGCCGGGGAGCTGTTTTTT | TRBJ2-2 | TRBD1 | TRBV2 | NA
CASSSGQNYGYTF | TGTGCCAGCAGCTCGGGACAGAACTATGGCTACACCTTC | TRBJ1-2 | TRBD1 | TRBV11-2 | NA
CASSARDFPNTEAFF | TGTGCCAGCAGCGCGAGGGACTTCCCGAACACTGAAGCTTTCTTT | TRBJ1-1 | NA | TRBV7-8 | NA
CASSHLDRAHYGYTF | TGCGCCAGCAGCCACTTAGACAGGGCTCACTATGGCTACACCTTC | TRBJ1-2 | TRBD1 | TRBV4-1 | few
CAWSVAISGNTIYF | TGTGCCTGGAGTGTAGCGATCTCTGGAAACACCATATATTTT | TRBJ1-3 | NA | TRBV30 | NA
CAISDLWTGNTGELFF | TGTGCCATCAGTGATCTCTGGACAGGGAACACCGGGGAGCTGTTTTTT | TRBJ2-2 | TRBD1 | TRBV10-3 | NA